The text below deals with one TCR beta chain. Sequencing was performed with immunoSEQ multiplex PCR; in TCRdb, only in-frame clones are kept and a portion is missing. The table has about 40,000 clones, approximately 90% seen once. This entry is derived from a study of blood T cell repertoires in COVID-19. Study in general: The United States, Italy and Spain provided the acute and convalescent COVID-19 samples. PBMCs, B-cell-depleted T cells, or T cells provided the cDNA or gDNA that made up the material.

With 3 bases clipped from V and 3 bases from J, the junction kept 8 bases outside the gene matches. Germline CDR1 and CDR2: SGDLS and YYNGEE. The CDR3 has 16 residues. The specimen was peripheral blood. The rearrangement joins TRBV9 to TRBJ1-3, with TRBD1 identical over 8 bases. The clonotype was recovered from a man aged 60 to 75 with acute or convalescent COVID-19. The CDR3 loop is CASSAKDRVRGNTIYF. The CDR3 bases are TGTGCCAGCAGCGCCAAGGACAGGGTACGTGGAAACACCATATATTTT.